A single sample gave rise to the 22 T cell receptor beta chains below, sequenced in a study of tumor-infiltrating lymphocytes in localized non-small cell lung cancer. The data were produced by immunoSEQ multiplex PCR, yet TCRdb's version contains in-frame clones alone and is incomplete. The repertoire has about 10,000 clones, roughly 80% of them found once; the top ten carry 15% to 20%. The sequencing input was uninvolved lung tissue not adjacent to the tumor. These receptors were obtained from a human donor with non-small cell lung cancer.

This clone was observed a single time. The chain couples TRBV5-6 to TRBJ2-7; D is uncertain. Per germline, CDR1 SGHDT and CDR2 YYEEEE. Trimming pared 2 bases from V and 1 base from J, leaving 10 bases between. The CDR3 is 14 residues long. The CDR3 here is CASSFTAGSYEQYF. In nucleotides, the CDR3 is TGTGCCAGCAGCTTTACAGCAGGTTCCTACGAGCAGTACTTC.

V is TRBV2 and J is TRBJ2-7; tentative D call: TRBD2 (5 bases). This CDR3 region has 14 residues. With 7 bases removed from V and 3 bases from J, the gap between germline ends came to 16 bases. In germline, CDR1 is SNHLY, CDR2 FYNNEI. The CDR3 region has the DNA TGTGCCAGCATCCTTGACGCCGGGGACTACGAGCAGTACTTC. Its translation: CASILDAGDYEQYF.

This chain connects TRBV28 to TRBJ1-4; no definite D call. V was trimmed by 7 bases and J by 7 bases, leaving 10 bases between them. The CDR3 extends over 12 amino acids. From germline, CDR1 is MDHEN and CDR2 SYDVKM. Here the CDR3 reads CASIGMGEKLFF. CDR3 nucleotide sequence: TGTGCCAGCATTGGGATGGGTGAAAAACTGTTTTTT.

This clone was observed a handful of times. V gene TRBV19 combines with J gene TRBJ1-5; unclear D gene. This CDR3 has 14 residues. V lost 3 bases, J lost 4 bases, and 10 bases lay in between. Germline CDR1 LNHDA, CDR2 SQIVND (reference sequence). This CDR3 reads CASSIFSANQPQHF. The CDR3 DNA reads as TGTGCCAGTAGTATTTTTTCAGCTAATCAGCCCCAGCATTTT.

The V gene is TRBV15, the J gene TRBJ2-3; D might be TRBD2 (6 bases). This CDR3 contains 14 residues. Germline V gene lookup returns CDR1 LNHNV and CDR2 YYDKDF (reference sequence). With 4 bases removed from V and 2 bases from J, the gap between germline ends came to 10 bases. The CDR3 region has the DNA TGTGCCACCAGCAAGGCGGGGTCCACAGATACGCAGTATTTT. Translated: CATSKAGSTDTQYF.

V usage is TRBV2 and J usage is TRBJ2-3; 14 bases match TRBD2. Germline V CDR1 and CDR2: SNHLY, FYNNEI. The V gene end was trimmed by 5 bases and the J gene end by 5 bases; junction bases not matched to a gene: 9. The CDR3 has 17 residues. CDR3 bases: TGTGCCAGCAGTCACCCTGGGACTAGCGGGGGAGGAGATACGCAGTATTTT. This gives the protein CASSHPGTSGGGDTQYF.

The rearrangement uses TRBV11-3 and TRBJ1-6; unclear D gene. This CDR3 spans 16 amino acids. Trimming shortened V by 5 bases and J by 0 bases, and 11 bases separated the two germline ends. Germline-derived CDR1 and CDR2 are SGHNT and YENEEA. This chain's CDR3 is CASSPSDYSYNSPLHF. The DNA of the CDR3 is TGTGCCAGCAGCCCCTCAGATTACTCCTATAATTCACCCCTCCACTTT.

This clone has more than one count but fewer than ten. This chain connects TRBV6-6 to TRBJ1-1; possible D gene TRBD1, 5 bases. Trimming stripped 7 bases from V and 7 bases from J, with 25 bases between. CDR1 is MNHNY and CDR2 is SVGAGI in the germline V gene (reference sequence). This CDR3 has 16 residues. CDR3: CASTVPGLRKRSEAFF. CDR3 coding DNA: TGTGCCAGCACAGTACCGGGACTTAGGAAGAGGAGTGAAGCTTTCTTT.

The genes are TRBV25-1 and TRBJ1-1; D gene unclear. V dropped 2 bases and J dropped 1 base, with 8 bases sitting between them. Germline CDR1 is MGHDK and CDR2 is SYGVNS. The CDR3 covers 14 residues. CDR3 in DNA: TGTGCCAGCAGTGAAGCGGGTAGGAACACTGAAGCTTTCTTT. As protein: CASSEAGRNTEAFF.

The CDR3 sequence: CASSVLAGERDTQYF. The CDR3 DNA reads TGTGCCAGCAGTGTCTTAGCGGGGGAGCGGGATACGCAGTATTTT. The chain has TRBV6-1 and TRBJ2-3; 9 bases are shared with TRBD2. V was pared by 4 bases and J by 6 bases, with 8 bases of the junction left unmatched. Germline CDR1 and CDR2: MNHNS and SASEGT. The CDR3 consists of 15 residues.

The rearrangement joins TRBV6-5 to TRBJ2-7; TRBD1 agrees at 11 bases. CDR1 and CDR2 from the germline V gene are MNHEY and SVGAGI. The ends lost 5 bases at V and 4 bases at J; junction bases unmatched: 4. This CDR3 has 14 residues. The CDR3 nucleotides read TGTGCCAGCAGTAAGGGACAGGGGGGATACGAGCAGTACTTC. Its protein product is CASSKGQGGYEQYF.

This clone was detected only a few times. This chain's CDR3 is CAIRERGDNSPLHF. CDR3 coding DNA: TGTGCCATCAGGGAGCGAGGGGACAATTCACCCCTCCACTTT. The chain couples TRBV10-3 to TRBJ1-6, with a tentative D call TRBD1 (5 bases). CDR1 and CDR2 from the germline V gene are ENHRY and SYGVKD. Between the trimmed V and J ends, which lost 6 bases and 7 bases, there was a span of 13 bases. CDR3 length: 14 residues.

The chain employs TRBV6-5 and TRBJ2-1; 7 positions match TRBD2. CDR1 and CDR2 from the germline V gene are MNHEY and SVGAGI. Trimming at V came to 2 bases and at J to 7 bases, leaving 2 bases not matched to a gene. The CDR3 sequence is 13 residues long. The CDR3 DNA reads TGTGCCAGCAGTTACGGGGAGGGGAATGAGCAGTTCTTC. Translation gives CASSYGEGNEQFF.

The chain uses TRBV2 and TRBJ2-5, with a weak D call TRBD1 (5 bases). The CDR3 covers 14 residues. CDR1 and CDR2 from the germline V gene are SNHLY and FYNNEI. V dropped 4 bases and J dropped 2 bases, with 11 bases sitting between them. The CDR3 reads CASSGAGWQETQYF. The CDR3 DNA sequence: TGTGCCAGCAGTGGGGCAGGGTGGCAAGAGACCCAGTACTTC.

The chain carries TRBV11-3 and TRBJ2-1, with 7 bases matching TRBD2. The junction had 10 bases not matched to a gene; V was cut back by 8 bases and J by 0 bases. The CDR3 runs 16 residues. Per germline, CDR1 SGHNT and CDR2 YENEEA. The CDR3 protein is CASSTRGGSSYNEQFF. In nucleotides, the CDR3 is TGTGCCAGCTCTACCCGGGGAGGGAGCTCCTACAATGAGCAGTTCTTC.

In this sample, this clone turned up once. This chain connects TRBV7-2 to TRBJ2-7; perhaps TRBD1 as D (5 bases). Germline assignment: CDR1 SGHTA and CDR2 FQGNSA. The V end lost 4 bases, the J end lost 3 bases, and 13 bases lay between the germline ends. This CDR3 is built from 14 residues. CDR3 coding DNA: TGTGCCAGCAGCTCTCAGGGAAATAACTACGAGCAGTACTTC. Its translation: CASSSQGNNYEQYF.

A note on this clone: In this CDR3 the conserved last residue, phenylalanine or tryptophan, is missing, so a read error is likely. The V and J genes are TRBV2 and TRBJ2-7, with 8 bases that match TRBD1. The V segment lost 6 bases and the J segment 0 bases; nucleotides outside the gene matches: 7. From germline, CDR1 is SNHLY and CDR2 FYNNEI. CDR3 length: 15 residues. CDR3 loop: CASSATGEGSYEQYL. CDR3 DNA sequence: TGTGCCAGCAGCGCGACAGGGGAAGGCTCCTACGAGCAGTACCTC.

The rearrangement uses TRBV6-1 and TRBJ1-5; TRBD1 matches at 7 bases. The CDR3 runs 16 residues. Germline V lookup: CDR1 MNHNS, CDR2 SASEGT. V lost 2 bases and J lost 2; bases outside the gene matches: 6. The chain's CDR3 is CASSEMAGGGNQPQHF. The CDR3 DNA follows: TGTGCCAGCAGTGAAATGGCAGGGGGAGGCAATCAGCCCCAGCATTTT.

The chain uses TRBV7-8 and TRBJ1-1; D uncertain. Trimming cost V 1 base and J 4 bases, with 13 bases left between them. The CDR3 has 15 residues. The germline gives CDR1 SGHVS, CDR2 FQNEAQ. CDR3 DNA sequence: TGTGCCAGCAGCTTAGAATTCGCGGGTCTCACTGAAGCTTTCTTT. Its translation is CASSLEFAGLTEAFF. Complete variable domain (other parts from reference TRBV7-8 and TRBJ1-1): GAGVSQSPRYKVAKRGQDVALRCDPISGHVSLFWYQQALGQGPEFLTYFQNEAQLDKSGLPSDRFFAERPEGSVSTLKIQRTQQEDSAVYLCASSLEFAGLTEAFFGQGTRLTVV.

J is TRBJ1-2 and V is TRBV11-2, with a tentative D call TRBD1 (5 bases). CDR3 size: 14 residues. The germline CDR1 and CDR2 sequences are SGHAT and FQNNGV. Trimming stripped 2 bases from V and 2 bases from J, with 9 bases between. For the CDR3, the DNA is TGTGCCAGCAGCTTAAGAGGGACGAACTATGGCTACACCTTC. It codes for CASSLRGTNYGYTF. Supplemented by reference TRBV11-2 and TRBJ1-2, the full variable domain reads EAGVAQSPRYKIIEKRQSVAFWCNPISGHATLYWYQQILGQGPKLLIQFQNNGVVDDSQLPKDRFSAERLKGVDSTLKIQPAKLEDSAVYLCASSLRGTNYGYTFGSGTRLTVV.

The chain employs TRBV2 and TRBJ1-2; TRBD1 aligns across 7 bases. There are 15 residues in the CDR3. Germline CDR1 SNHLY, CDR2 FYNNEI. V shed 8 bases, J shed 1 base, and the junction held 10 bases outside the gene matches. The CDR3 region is CASCWTGEINYGYTF. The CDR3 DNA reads TGTGCCAGCTGTTGGACAGGTGAAATTAACTATGGCTACACCTTC.

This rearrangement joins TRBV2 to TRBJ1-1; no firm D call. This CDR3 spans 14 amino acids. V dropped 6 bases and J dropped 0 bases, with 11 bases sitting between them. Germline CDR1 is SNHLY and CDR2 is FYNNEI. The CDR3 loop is CASRGSYLNTEAFF. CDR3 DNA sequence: TGTGCCAGCAGGGGGTCATATTTGAACACTGAAGCTTTCTTT.